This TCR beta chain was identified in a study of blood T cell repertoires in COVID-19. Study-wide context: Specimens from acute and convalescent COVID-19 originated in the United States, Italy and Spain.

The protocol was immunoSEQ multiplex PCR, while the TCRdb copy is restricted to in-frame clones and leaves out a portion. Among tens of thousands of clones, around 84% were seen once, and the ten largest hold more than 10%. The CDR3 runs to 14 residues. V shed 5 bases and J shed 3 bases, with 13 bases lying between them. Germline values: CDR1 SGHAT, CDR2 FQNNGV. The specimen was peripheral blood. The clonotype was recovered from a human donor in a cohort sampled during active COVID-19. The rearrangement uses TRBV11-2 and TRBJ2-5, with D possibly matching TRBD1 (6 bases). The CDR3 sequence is CASSQGTLKETQYF. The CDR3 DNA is TGTGCCAGCAGCCAAGGGACACTTAAAGAGACCCAGTACTTC.